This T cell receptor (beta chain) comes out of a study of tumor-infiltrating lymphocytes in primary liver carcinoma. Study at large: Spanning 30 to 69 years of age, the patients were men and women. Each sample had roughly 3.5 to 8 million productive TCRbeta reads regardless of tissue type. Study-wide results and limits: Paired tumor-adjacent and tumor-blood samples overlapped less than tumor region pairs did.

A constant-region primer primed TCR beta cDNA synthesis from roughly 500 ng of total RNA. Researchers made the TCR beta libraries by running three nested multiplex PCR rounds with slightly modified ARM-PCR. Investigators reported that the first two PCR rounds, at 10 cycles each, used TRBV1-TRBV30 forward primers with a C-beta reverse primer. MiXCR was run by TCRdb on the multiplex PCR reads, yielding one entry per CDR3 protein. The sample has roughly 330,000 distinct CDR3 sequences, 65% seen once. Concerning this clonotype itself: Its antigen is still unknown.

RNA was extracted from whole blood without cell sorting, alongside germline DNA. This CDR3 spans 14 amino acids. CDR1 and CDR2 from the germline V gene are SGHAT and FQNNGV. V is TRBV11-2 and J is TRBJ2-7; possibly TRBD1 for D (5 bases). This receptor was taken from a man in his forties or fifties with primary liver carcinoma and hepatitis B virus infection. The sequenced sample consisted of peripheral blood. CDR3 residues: CGSSLGQGNYEQYF. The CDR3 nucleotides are TGTGGCAGTAGCTTAGGGCAGGGTAACTACGAGCAGTACTTC.